This T cell receptor (beta chain) stems from a study of identical twins. The junction had 8 bases not matched to a gene; V was cut back by 6 bases and J by 2 bases. Germline loops: CDR1 ENHRY, CDR2 SYGVKD. This CDR3 comprises 16 residues. The study's findings and limits: For monozygotic twins, models underestimated out-of-frame TCR alpha sharing.

TCRdb ran MiXCR on the 5' RACE reads and lists one entry per CDR3 protein. The sample holds hundreds of thousands of distinct CDR3 sequences, about 20% seen once. A note on this clonotype: What it binds is unknown.

The sample was also linked to a second study, of T cells expressing NK-cell markers. That work contributes: The sorts in several experiments were restricted to alpha-beta TCR T cells by an anti-gamma-delta TCR antibody. Six or seven donors carried dominant NKG2C+ clonotypes that made up 1.0-7.0% of their CD8+ T cells.

This receptor was taken from a woman aged 18-29 years in good health. The chain links TRBV10-3 to TRBJ2-7, with 12 nucleotides matching TRBD2. The sample consisted of PBMCs. CDR3 amino acids: CAISQSSGRATYEQYF. The DNA for the CDR3 is TGTGCCATCAGCCAATCTAGCGGGAGGGCAACCTACGAGCAGTACTTC.